This T cell receptor (beta chain) is from a study of beta chain features in type 1 diabetes. This clone was counted many times. The sample contains more than one DNA sequence encoding this CDR3. Expressed TCRB transcripts were sequenced because the isolated RNA had all been reverse transcribed beforehand. The protocol was immunoSEQ multiplex PCR, while the TCRdb copy is restricted to in-frame clones and leaves out a portion. Among under 350,000 clones listed, approximately 8.1% were seen once. This sequence was found in a woman between 18 and 29 years old in good health. Sample: central memory CD4+ T cells from blood.

CDR3 loop: CASGLDTGEQFF. In DNA, the CDR3 is TGTGCTAGTGGTTTGGATACAGGAGAGCAGTTCTTC. This chain uses TRBV12-5 with TRBJ2-1; the D gene is possibly TRBD1 (5 bases). Germline assignment: CDR1 LGHNT and CDR2 FRNRAP. The length of the CDR3 is 12 residues. V lost 1 base and J lost 10, with 8 bases in between.